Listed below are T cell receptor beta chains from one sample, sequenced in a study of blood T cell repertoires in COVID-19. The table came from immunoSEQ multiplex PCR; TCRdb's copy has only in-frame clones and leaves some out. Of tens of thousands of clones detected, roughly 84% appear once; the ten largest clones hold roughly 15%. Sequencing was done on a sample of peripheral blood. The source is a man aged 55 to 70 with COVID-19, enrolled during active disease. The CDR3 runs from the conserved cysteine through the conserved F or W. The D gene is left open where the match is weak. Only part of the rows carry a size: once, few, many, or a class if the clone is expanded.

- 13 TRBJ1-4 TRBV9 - TGTGCCAGCAGCTCCACAGGGAATGAAAAACTGTTTTTT CASSSTGNEKLFF
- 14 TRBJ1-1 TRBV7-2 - TGTGCCAGCAGCTTAGTCGGTTCGGGGGCTGAAGCTTTCTTT CASSLVGSGAEAFF
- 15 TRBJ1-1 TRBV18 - TGTGCCAGCTCACCAAGGGAGGGATCGAGGACTGAAGCTTTCTTT CASSPREGSRTEAFF
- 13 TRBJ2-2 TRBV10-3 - TGTGCCATCAGATCAACAGGGTCCGGGGAGCTGTTTTTT CAIRSTGSGELFF
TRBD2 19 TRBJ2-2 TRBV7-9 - TGTGCCAGCAGCTTAAACCTCCACCTGGCGGGGGGGCTCACCGGGGAGCTGTTTTTT CASSLNLHLAGGLTGELFF
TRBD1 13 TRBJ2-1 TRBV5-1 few TGCGCCAGTGGACAGGGGGAGATAAATGAGCAGTTCTTC CASGQGEINEQFF
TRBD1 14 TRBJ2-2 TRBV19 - TGTGCCAGTAAACAGGGGGCATCCACCGGGGAGCTGTTTTTT CASKQGASTGELFF
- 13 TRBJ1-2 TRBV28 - TGTGCCTCGGGGAGAGGGTATTTCTATGGCTACACCTTC CASGRGYFYGYTF
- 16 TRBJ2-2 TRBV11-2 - TGTGCCAGCAGCTTAGGTAGCGGTCTTTCCACCGGGGAGCTGTTTTTT CASSLGSGLSTGELFF
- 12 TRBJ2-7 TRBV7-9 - TGTGCCAGCAGCTCCCTGTTCGGCGAGCAGTACTTC CASSSLFGEQYF
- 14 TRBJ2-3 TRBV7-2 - TGTGCCAGCAGCTTAGACAGGCGGACAGATACGCAGTATTTT CASSLDRRTDTQYF
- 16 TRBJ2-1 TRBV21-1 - TGTGCCAGCAGCGAGGGACAGGGGGTCGCCTTGGATGAGCAGTTCTTC CASSEGQGVALDEQFF
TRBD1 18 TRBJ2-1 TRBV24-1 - TGTGCCACCAGTGACGCGTCGGACAGGGGGCCGTCTTACAATGAGCAGTTCTTC CATSDASDRGPSYNEQFF
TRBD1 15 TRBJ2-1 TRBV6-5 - TGTGCCAGCAGTCAGCCGGGACAGGGTGAAAATGAGCAGTTCTTC CASSQPGQGENEQFF
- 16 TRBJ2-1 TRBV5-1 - TGCGCCAGCAGCTTGGTAGTAGCGCGCCAGGGGAATGAGCAGTTCTTC CASSLVVARQGNEQFF
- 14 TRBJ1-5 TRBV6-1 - TGTGCCAGCAGTGAATTCGGTAGCAATCAGCCCCAGCATTTT CASSEFGSNQPQHF
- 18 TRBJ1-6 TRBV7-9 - TGTGCCAGCAGCTTAGGGTCTAACTCACCAACTTATAATTCACCCCTCCACTTT CASSLGSNSPTYNSPLHF
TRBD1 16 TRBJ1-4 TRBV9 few TGTGCCAGCAGCGTAGCTGACGGGACAGGTAATGAAAAACTGTTTTTT CASSVADGTGNEKLFF
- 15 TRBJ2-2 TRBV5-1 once TGCGCCAGCAGCTTCGTGGGGGGAAACACCGGGGAGCTGTTTTTT CASSFVGGNTGELFF
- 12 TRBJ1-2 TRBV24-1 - TGTGCCACCAGTTCCCAGGGCCGTGGCTACACCTTC CATSSQGRGYTF
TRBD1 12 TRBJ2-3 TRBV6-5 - TGTGCCGGACAGGGCCCCTCAGATACGCAGTATTTT CAGQGPSDTQYF
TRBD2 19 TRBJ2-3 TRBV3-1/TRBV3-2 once TGTGCCAGCAGCCAAGGGTCCTACTACCTAAGCGGGAGGACCGATACGCAGTATTTT CASSQGSYYLSGRTDTQYF
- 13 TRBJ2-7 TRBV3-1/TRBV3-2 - TGTGCCAGCAGCCAACTAGTTTTTTACGAGCAGTACTTC CASSQLVFYEQYF
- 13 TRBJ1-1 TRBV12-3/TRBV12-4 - TGTGCCAGCAGGACAAGGGGGTCCACTGAAGCTTTCTTT CASRTRGSTEAFF
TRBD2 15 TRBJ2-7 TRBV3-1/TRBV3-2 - TGTGCCAGCAGCCAACCAAGCGGGGGGGAGAACGAGCAGTACTTC CASSQPSGGENEQYF
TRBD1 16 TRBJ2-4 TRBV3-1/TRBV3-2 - TGTGCCAGCAGCCAAGCCGGTCGGGACAGAAAAAACATTCAGTACTTC CASSQAGRDRKNIQYF
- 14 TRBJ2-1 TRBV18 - TGTGCCAGCTCACCAGGGATCGGGCGGGATGAGCAGTTCTTC CASSPGIGRDEQFF
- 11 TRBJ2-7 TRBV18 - TGTGCCAGCTCACCAGGCGGGACCTTATTCTTC CASSPGGTLFF
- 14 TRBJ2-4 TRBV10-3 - TGTGCCATCACATCCGGGACAACCAAAAACATTCAGTACTTC CAITSGTTKNIQYF
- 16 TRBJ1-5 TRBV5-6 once TGTGCCAGCAGCCGTACCCCGGGACTCAGCACCGAGCCCCAGCATTTT CASSRTPGLSTEPQHF
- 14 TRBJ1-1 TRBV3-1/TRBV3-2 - TGTGCCAGCAGCCAGGGTGGTGGAGACACTGAAGCTTTCTTT CASSQGGGDTEAFF
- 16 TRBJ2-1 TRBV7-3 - TGTGCCAGCAGCTTAATTGGGACTCCAGGGGGGAATGAGCAGTTCTTC CASSLIGTPGGNEQFF
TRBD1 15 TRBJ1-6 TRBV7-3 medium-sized TGTGCCAGCAGCTTAGGGGACAGGGGTAATTCACCCCTCCACTTT CASSLGDRGNSPLHF
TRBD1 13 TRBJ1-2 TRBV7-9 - TGTGCCAGCAGCCCGGGACAGGGGTATGGCTACACCTTC CASSPGQGYGYTF
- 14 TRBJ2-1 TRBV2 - TGTGCCAGCAGTGTTCGACTAGTTCGCGATGAGCAGTTCTTC CASSVRLVRDEQFF